A selection of T cell receptor beta chains follows, all from one sample in a study of T-cell memory formation after mild COVID-19. TCRdb called the 5' RACE reads again in MiXCR, with one record for every CDR3 protein. The data show hundreds of thousands of distinct CDR3 sequences, 20% to 25% seen once. The specimen sequenced was PBMCs or a T cell subset sorted from them (not recorded which). The receptors here all came from an adult woman who had mild COVID-19 (a few samples of this study predate the infection). Cell type and time point are not known. Each CDR3 is given with its conserved first and last residue. The D gene is left open where the match is weak. Rows may omit the clone size; those that give it use once, few, many or a size class.

clone_size	v_call	d_call	j_call	cdr3_nt	cdr3_aa
-	TRBV7-8	TRBD2	TRBJ2-2	TGTGCCAGCAGCTCCAGACTAGCGGGGGGAAGACTCAACACCGGGGAGCTGTTTTTT	CASSSRLAGGRLNTGELFF
-	TRBV12-3/TRBV12-4	TRBD1	TRBJ2-5	TGTGCCAGCAGTTGGGACAGCAAAGAGACCCAGTACTTC	CASSWDSKETQYF
once	TRBV6-5	TRBD1	TRBJ1-1	TGTGCCAGCAGTTCCTTGGGACAGGGTATTACTGAAGCTTTCTTT	CASSSLGQGITEAFF
-	TRBV24-1	-	TRBJ1-2	TGTGCCACCAGTGATACGGCTTATGGCTACACCTTC	CATSDTAYGYTF
few	TRBV20-1	-	TRBJ1-1	TGCAGTGCTAGCATGGGGAAGGGTGAAGCTTTCTTT	CSASMGKGEAFF
many	TRBV5-6	-	TRBJ2-1	TGTGCCAGCAGCCCGGGAGACAGTAACAATGAGCAGTTCTTC	CASSPGDSNNEQFF
few	TRBV15	TRBD1	TRBJ2-1	TGTGCCACCAGCATTGGACAGGGGAGATACAATGAGCAGTTCTTC	CATSIGQGRYNEQFF
-	TRBV20-1	-	TRBJ2-5	TGCAGTGCTCCCACCGGGGGTGGAGAGGAGACCCAGTACTTC	CSAPTGGGEETQYF
-	TRBV3-1	-	TRBJ1-2	TGTGCCAGTTATAGGAGGGGCGGTGGCTACACCTTC	CASYRRGGGYTF
-	TRBV3-1	-	TRBJ1-2	TGTGCCAGCATTCTCAACGTGGGGGTGGATGGCTACACCTTC	CASILNVGVDGYTF
-	TRBV30	-	TRBJ1-2	TGTGCCTGGAGTCGGGGGACGGCCGATTATGGCTACACCTTC	CAWSRGTADYGYTF
few	TRBV2	-	TRBJ1-1	TGTGCCACCTCCACGGACCGGGACACCAACACTGAAGCTTTCTTT	CATSTDRDTNTEAFF
-	TRBV3-1	TRBD1	TRBJ2-7	TGTGCCAGCAGCCCGTACAGGGGACGGGGCTACGAGCAGTACTTC	CASSPYRGRGYEQYF
many	TRBV7-2	TRBD2	TRBJ2-5	TGTGCCAGCAGCTCCGGGACTACCAAAGAGACCCAGTACTTC	CASSSGTTKETQYF
few	TRBV4-2	-	TRBJ2-1	TGTGCCAGCAGCCAAGATTTAGCTTACAATGAGCAGTTCTTC	CASSQDLAYNEQFF
few	TRBV19	TRBD2	TRBJ2-7	TGTGCCAGTAGTATAGCGGCTAGCGGGGGCCCATGGGAGCAGTACTTC	CASSIAASGGPWEQYF